These 9 T cell receptor beta chains originate from one sample sequenced in a study of cytomegalovirus exposure and HLA in healthy donors. The PCR contained 60 Vbeta and 13 Jbeta primers. Sequencing was performed with immunoSEQ multiplex PCR; in TCRdb, only in-frame clones are kept and a portion is missing. The sample holds some 120,000 clones; 80% are singletons and the top ten take 1%. What was sequenced was PBMCs. Receptor source: a man in his forties in good health and CMV-seronegative.

This chain connects TRBV5-1 to TRBJ2-2; a weak D match, TRBD2 (5 bases). Germline assignment: CDR1 SGHRS and CDR2 YFSETQ. The V end lost 4 bases, the J end lost 5 bases, and 15 bases lay between the germline ends. CDR3 length: 15 amino acids. CDR3 protein: CASSPWGVYTGELFF. The CDR3 DNA sequence: TGCGCCAGCAGCCCCTGGGGAGTGTATACCGGGGAGCTGTTTTTT. Drawing the rest from reference TRBV5-1 and TRBJ2-2, the complete variable domain is KAGVTQTPRYLIKTRGQQVTLSCSPISGHRSVSWYQQTPGQGLQFLFEYFSETQRNKGNFPGRFSGRQFSNSRSEMNVSTLELGDSALYLCASSPWGVYTGELFFGEGSRLTVL.

The chain employs TRBV30 and TRBJ1-4; unclear D gene. The CDR3 spans 13 residues. Germline lookup yields CDR1 GTSNPN and CDR2 SVGIG (reference sequence). The ends were cut back, 3 bases at V and 4 bases at J, with 9 bases in the middle. CDR3 loop: CAWRASRNEKLFF. In DNA form, the CDR3 reads TGTGCCTGGAGGGCTAGTCGTAATGAAAAACTGTTTTTT.

The V call is TRBV28, the J call TRBJ2-1; 7 bases are shared with TRBD1. The V gene's germline CDR1 is MDHEN and CDR2 SYDVKM. V lost 5 bases, J lost 1 base, and 8 bases stayed unmatched. The CDR3 spans 16 residues. CDR3 DNA sequence: TGTGCCAGCAGTCCCGGACAGGCGGGTTCCTACAATGAGCAGTTCTTC. This translates into CASSPGQAGSYNEQFF.

J is TRBJ2-7 and V is TRBV28, with TRBD2 matching 9 bases. Germline V gene lookup returns CDR1 MDHEN and CDR2 SYDVKM. The junction had 13 bases not matched to a gene; V was cut back by 6 bases and J by 7 bases. CDR3 length: 15 residues. CDR3: CASRLAASGAGEQYF. CDR3 in DNA: TGTGCCAGCAGGCTGGCGGCTAGCGGGGCGGGGGAGCAGTACTTC.

The chain has TRBV29-1 and TRBJ1-2; D is perhaps TRBD1 (6 bases). The CDR3 runs to 13 residues. Germline loops: CDR1 SQVTM, CDR2 ANQGSEA. Trimming stripped 8 bases from V and 1 base from J, with 14 bases between. CDR3 nucleotide sequence: TGCAGCACACGGGAGGGGGGTAACTATGGCTACACCTTC. Amino acid sequence: CSTREGGNYGYTF.

As regards this clone: Other DNA sequences of this sample code for an identical CDR3. The chain employs TRBV5-1 and TRBJ1-5, with D unresolved. V dropped 5 bases and J dropped 2 bases, with 11 bases sitting between them. CDR3 length equals 14 residues. Germline V gene lookup returns CDR1 SGHRS and CDR2 YFSETQ. The CDR3 DNA reads TGCGCCAGCAGTTCAGAGGGTGGCAATCAGCCCCAGCATTTT. The encoded protein is CASSSEGGNQPQHF. Full variable domain (rest looked up from reference TRBV5-1 and TRBJ1-5): KAGVTQTPRYLIKTRGQQVTLSCSPISGHRSVSWYQQTPGQGLQFLFEYFSETQRNKGNFPGRFSGRQFSNSRSEMNVSTLELGDSALYLCASSSEGGNQPQHFGDGTRLSIL.

The rearrangement uses TRBV6-1 and TRBJ2-1, with D maybe TRBD1 (6 bases). Germline V gives CDR1 MNHNS, CDR2 SASEGT. The CDR3 length is 15 residues. V was pared by 8 bases and J by 0 bases, with 14 bases between. The CDR3 loop reads CASQGQSSSYNEQFF. Here the CDR3 DNA reads TGTGCCAGCCAAGGACAGTCGAGCTCCTACAATGAGCAGTTCTTC.

The chain joins TRBV29-1 to TRBJ2-1; 7 nucleotides agree with TRBD1. CDR1 is SQVTM, CDR2 ANQGSEA, per germline. CDR3 length: 16 amino acids. Unmatched junction bases numbered 9, after V lost 2 bases and J lost 2 bases. Here the CDR3 reads CSVEPFRTGTYNEQFF. The CDR3 nucleotides are TGCAGCGTTGAACCCTTCCGGACAGGAACCTACAATGAGCAGTTCTTC.

This clone has only a few counts. The genes are TRBV2 and TRBJ1-2; 7 bases are a match to TRBD1. The germline V gene encodes CDR1 SNHLY and CDR2 FYNNEI. The J segment lost 8 bases and the V segment lost 0 bases, leaving 9 bases of the junction unmatched. The CDR3 is 15 amino acids. CDR3 coding DNA: TGTGCCAGCAGTGAAGCCCGAGGGGGCAGGGGCGGCTACACCTTC. Translated, it gives CASSEARGGRGGYTF.